These 6 T cell receptor beta chains originate from one sample sequenced in a study of OX40 agonist ivuxolimab in advanced cancers. Method: immunoSEQ multiplex PCR; TCRdb's copy keeps in-frame clones and lacks some. This table has about 110,000 clones, more than 70% appearing once. The sample was CD4+ or CD8+ T cells sorted from blood, taken in a trial of the OX40 agonist ivuxolimab. These receptors were taken from an adult with an advanced solid tumor such as melanoma, head and neck, liver or kidney cancer.

This clone has just a few counts. The chain employs TRBV2 and TRBJ1-6, with unresolved D. The CDR3 totals 13 residues. The germline gives CDR1 SNHLY, CDR2 FYNNEI. The V end lost 3 bases, the J end lost 5 bases, and 5 bases lay between the germline ends. CDR3 coding DNA: TGTGCCAGCAGTGACAGGAATAATTCACCCCTCCACTTT. Residues: CASSDRNNSPLHF.

CDR3 sequence reads: CATSRGGEGTSYEQYF. CDR3 nucleotides: TGTGCCACCTCAAGGGGGGGCGAGGGAACGTCCTACGAGCAGTACTTC. The chain combines TRBV27 with TRBJ2-7; a possible D gene is TRBD2 (7 bases). CDR1 and CDR2 from the germline V gene are MNHEY and SMNVEV (reference sequence). Trimming took 10 bases from V and 1 from J, leaving 23 bases between them. The CDR3 runs 16 residues.

The V call is TRBV5-6, the J call TRBJ2-3, with D uncertain. V was pared by 1 base and J by 0 bases, with 9 bases between. Looked up from germline, CDR1 is SGHDT and CDR2 is YYEEEE. The CDR3 extends over 15 amino acids. In DNA form, the CDR3 reads TGTGCCAGCAGCTTGCGGCGGTCTAGCACAGATACGCAGTATTTT. It is translated as CASSLRRSSTDTQYF.

This clone was found a few times. The chain is built from TRBV4-1 and TRBJ1-1; 7 bases agree with TRBD1. The V gene's germline CDR1 is MGHRA and CDR2 YSYEKL. The CDR3 loop spans 13 amino acids. With 6 bases clipped from V and 4 bases from J, the junction kept 5 bases outside the gene matches. The CDR3 here is CASRPRDSTEAFF. DNA for the CDR3: TGCGCCAGCAGACCCCGGGACAGCACTGAAGCTTTCTTT.

The rearrangement joins TRBV4-1 to TRBJ1-2, with TRBD1 as a possible D gene (5 bases). The V gene's germline CDR1 is MGHRA and CDR2 YSYEKL. Trimming removed 4 bases at V and 7 bases at J, with 7 bases between. The CDR3 loop spans 11 amino acids. The CDR3 region has the DNA TGCGCCAGCAGCCGGGACGGTGGCTACACCTTC. This codes for CASSRDGGYTF.

This rearrangement joins TRBV19 to TRBJ2-7; maybe TRBD1 (5 bases). Germline CDR1 LNHDA, CDR2 SQIVND (reference sequence). The CDR3 extends over 15 amino acids. Trimming left V 2 bases short and J 3 bases short, with 14 bases between. The CDR3 sequence is CASSINGASNYEQYF. The CDR3 region has the DNA TGTGCCAGTAGTATAAATGGGGCGTCTAACTACGAGCAGTACTTC.